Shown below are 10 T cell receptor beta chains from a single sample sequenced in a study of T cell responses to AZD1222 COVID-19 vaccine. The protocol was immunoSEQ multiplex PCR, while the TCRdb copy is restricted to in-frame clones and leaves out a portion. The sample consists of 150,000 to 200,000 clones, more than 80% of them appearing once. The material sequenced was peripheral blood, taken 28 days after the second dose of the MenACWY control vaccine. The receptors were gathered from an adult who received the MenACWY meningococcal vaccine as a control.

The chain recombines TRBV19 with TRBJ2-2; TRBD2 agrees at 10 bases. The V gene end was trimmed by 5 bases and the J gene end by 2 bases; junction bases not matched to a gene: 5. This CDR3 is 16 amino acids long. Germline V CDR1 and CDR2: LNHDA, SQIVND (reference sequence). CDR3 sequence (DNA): TGTGCCAGTAGTCAGCCTAGCGGGAGTAACACCGGGGAGCTGTTTTTT. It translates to CASSQPSGSNTGELFF.

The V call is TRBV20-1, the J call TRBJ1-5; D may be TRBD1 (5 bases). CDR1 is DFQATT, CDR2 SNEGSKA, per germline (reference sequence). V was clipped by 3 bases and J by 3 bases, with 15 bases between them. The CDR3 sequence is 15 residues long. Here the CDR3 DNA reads TGCAGTGCTAGTTCCTTAGGAGGGGACAATCAGCCCCAGCATTTT. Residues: CSASSLGGDNQPQHF.

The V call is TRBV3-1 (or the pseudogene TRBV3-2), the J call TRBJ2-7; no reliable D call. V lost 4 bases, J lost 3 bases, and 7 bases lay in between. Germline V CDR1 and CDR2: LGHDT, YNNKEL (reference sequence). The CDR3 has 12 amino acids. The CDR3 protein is CASSPYNYEQYF. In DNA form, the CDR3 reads TGTGCCAGCAGCCCTTACAACTACGAGCAGTACTTC.

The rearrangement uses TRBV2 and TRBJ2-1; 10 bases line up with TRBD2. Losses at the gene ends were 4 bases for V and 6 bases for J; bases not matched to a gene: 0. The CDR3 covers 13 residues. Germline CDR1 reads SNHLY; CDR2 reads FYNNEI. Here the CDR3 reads CASSGTSGNEQFF. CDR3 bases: TGTGCCAGCAGTGGGACTAGCGGCAATGAGCAGTTCTTC.

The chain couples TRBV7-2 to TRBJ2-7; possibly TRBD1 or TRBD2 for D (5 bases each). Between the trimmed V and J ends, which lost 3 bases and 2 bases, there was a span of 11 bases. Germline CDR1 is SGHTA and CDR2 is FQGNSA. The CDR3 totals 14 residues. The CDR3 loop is CASSFPGPTYEQYF. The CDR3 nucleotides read TGTGCCAGCAGCTTTCCGGGACCGACCTACGAGCAGTACTTC.

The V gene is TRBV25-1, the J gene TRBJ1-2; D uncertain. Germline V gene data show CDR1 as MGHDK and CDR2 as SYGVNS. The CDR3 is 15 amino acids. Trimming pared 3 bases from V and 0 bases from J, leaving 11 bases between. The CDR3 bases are TGTGCCAGCAGTGAGCAGGATTTAGCTAACTATGGCTACACCTTC. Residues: CASSEQDLANYGYTF.

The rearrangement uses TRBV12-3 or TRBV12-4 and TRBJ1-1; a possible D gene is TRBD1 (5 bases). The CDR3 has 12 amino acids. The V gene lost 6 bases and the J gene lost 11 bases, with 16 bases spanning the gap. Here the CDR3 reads CASRTDSPGAFF. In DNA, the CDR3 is TGTGCCAGCAGGACCGACTCCCCAGGGGCTTTCTTT.

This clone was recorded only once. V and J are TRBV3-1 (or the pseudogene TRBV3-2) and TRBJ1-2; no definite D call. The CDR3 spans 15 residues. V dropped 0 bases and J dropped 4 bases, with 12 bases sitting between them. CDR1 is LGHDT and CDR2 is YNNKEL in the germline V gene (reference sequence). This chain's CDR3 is CASSQDRREGYGYTF. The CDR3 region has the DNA TGTGCCAGCAGCCAAGATAGGCGGGAAGGCTATGGCTACACCTTC.

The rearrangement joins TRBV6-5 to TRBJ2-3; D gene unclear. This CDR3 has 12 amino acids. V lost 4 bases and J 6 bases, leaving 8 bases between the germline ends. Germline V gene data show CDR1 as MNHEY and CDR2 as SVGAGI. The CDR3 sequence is CASSSRKDTQYF. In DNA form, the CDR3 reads TGTGCCAGCAGTTCCAGAAAGGATACGCAGTATTTT.

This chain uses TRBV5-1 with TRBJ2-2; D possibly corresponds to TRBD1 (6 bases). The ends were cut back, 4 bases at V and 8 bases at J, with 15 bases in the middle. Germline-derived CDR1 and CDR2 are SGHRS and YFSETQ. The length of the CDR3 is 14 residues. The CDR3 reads CASSPGQYGGELFF. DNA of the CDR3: TGCGCCAGCAGCCCTGGACAGTACGGTGGGGAGCTGTTTTTT.